Each of the 10 T cell receptor beta chains below was sequenced from the same sample in a study of blood T cell repertoires in COVID-19. Using immunoSEQ multiplex PCR, the repertoire was profiled, and TCRdb retains in-frame clones only, with some absent. The repertoire holds about 81,000 clones, with 88% as singletons. The sequenced material came from peripheral blood. Receptors originate from a man aged 70 or older with acute or convalescent COVID-19.

This clone was observed a few times. The V and J genes are TRBV6-5 and TRBJ2-7; weak D call: TRBD2 (5 bases). The CDR3 consists of 14 residues. CDR1 is MNHEY, CDR2 SVGAGI, per germline. The V gene lost 5 bases and the J gene lost 6 bases, with 17 bases spanning the gap. The CDR3 sequence: CASSPGRGLFEQYF. The CDR3 DNA reads as TGTGCCAGCAGTCCCGGACGGGGTCTTTTCGAGCAGTACTTC.

The chain carries TRBV9 and TRBJ1-3; D unresolved. The CDR3 sequence is 17 residues long. Germline-derived CDR1 and CDR2 are SGDLS and YYNGEE. The ends were cut back, 0 bases at V and 1 base at J, with 14 bases in the middle. The CDR3 DNA reads as TGTGCCAGCAGCGTAGCGGCGGTTAGGCCGTCTGGAAACACCATATATTTT. Its translation: CASSVAAVRPSGNTIYF.

The chain links TRBV28 to TRBJ1-5; 8 bases agree with TRBD1. CDR1 is MDHEN and CDR2 is SYDVKM in the germline V gene. V lost 6 bases and J lost 0; bases outside the gene matches: 4. CDR3 size: 15 residues. For the CDR3, the DNA is TGTGCCAGCAGATCAGGGGGCATTAGCAATCAGCCCCAGCATTTT. Its translation: CASRSGGISNQPQHF.

The genes are TRBV20-1 and TRBJ2-3; no firm D call. This CDR3 has 11 amino acids. Germline CDR1 and CDR2: DFQATT and SNEGSKA (reference sequence). Trimming cost V 3 bases and J 6 bases, with 7 bases left between them. This chain's CDR3 is CSARVQDTQYF. CDR3 bases: TGCAGTGCTAGGGTTCAGGATACGCAGTATTTT.

J is TRBJ2-1 and V is TRBV20-1; D gene unclear. Trimming removed 4 bases from V and 10 bases from J, with 11 bases in between. This CDR3 region has 11 residues. The germline CDR1 and CDR2 sequences are DFQATT and SNEGSKA (reference sequence). CDR3 in amino acids: CSATDPREQFF. CDR3 nucleotide sequence: TGCAGTGCTACTGATCCTAGGGAGCAGTTCTTC.

This clone is a singleton in its sample. The V and J genes are TRBV18 and TRBJ1-3; the match to TRBD1 covers 11 bases. After removal of 5 bases from V and 4 bases from J, the junction contained 7 bases not matched to a gene. In germline, CDR1 is KGHSH, CDR2 LQKENI. This CDR3 region has 16 residues. The CDR3 sequence: CASSSGTGGTGNTIYF. CDR3 sequence (DNA): TGTGCCAGCTCATCCGGGACAGGGGGGACCGGAAACACCATATATTTT.

The V and J genes are TRBV28 and TRBJ2-3, with 10 bases fitting TRBD2. This CDR3 is 16 amino acids long. CDR1 is MDHEN, CDR2 SYDVKM, per germline. Trimming took 1 base from V and 6 from J; bases not matched to a gene: 7. In DNA form, the CDR3 reads TGTGCCAGCAGTTTATCTCCTAGCGGGAGTAGTGATACGCAGTATTTT. As protein: CASSLSPSGSSDTQYF. Based on the CDR3 plus reference TRBV28 and TRBJ2-3, the full variable domain is DVKVTQSSRYLVKRTGEKVFLECVQDMDHENMFWYRQDPGLGLRLIYFSYDVKMKEKGDIPEGYSVSREKKERFSLILESASTNQTSMYLCASSLSPSGSSDTQYFGPGTRLTVL.

The rearrangement joins TRBV18 to TRBJ1-6; D is unresolved. CDR3 length: 17 residues. Germline-derived CDR1 and CDR2 are KGHSH and LQKENI. Trimming pared 5 bases from V and 4 bases from J, leaving 18 bases between. This CDR3 is CASSSKQPDLYNSPLHF. DNA of the CDR3: TGTGCCAGCTCATCGAAACAGCCAGACCTTTATAATTCACCCCTCCACTTT.

V usage is TRBV7-9 and J usage is TRBJ1-1; 8 bases are shared with TRBD1. This CDR3 has 17 amino acids. V trimming: 5 bases; J trimming: 5 bases; junction bases outside the gene matches: 16. The germline gives CDR1 SEHNR, CDR2 FQNEAQ (reference sequence). The CDR3, as DNA: TGTGCCAGCAGCGAGGGCGCCAAACAGGGGGTGTTGACTGAAGCTTTCTTT. It specifies CASSEGAKQGVLTEAFF.

This clone showed up just once. This chain connects TRBV29-1 to TRBJ2-3; TRBD1 agrees at 9 bases. Trimming cost V 7 bases and J 5 bases; bases outside gene matches: 22. Germline V gene sequence: CDR1 SQVTM, CDR2 ANQGSEA. The CDR3 extends over 18 amino acids. CDR3 bases: TGCAGCGGGGGGGGCGCCGGGACGGGACAGGGTTTTGGAGATACGCAGTATTTT. Its protein product is CSGGGAGTGQGFGDTQYF.